Listed below are T cell receptor beta chains from one sample, sequenced in a study of control samples from healthy donors and cancer patients. Here immunoSEQ multiplex PCR was the method, and the copy in TCRdb shows in-frame clones only, minus some. The table records approximately 71,000 clones, roughly 90% of them present only once. The sample taken for sequencing was PBMCs. These receptors came from a man in his 60s with lung cancer. Both conserved end residues are part of each CDR3. Fields, in order: J gene, D gene, V gene, clone size, CDR3 DNA, CDR3 protein. A D gene is named only where the DNA matches it firmly. A clone size is listed for some rows: how often the clone was seen (once, few, many), or a class if it is expanded.

j_call: TRBJ2-2; d_call: .; v_call: TRBV5-1; clone_size: .; cdr3_nt: TGCGCCAGCAGCTCCTTTGTGGACGGGGAGCTGTTTTTT; cdr3_aa: CASSSFVDGELFF
j_call: TRBJ2-7; d_call: TRBD1; v_call: TRBV27; clone_size: .; cdr3_nt: TGTGCCAGCAGTGACATCTCCCGGACAGGGGTTCACGAGCAGTACTTC; cdr3_aa: CASSDISRTGVHEQYF
j_call: TRBJ2-4; d_call: .; v_call: TRBV9; clone_size: .; cdr3_nt: TGTGCCAGCAGCGTAGGTGGCGACACAGTAACGGCCAAAAACATTCAGTACTTC; cdr3_aa: CASSVGGDTVTAKNIQYF
j_call: TRBJ1-1; d_call: .; v_call: TRBV11-2; clone_size: .; cdr3_nt: TGTGCCAGCAGCTTCACAGGGACGAACACTGAAGCTTTCTTT; cdr3_aa: CASSFTGTNTEAFF
j_call: TRBJ2-3; d_call: .; v_call: TRBV2; clone_size: .; cdr3_nt: TGTGCCAGCAACCCCGGGACATCGTTTTTCACAGATACGCAGTATTTT; cdr3_aa: CASNPGTSFFTDTQYF
j_call: TRBJ2-5; d_call: TRBD2; v_call: TRBV3-1/TRBV3-2; clone_size: .; cdr3_nt: TGTGCCAGCAGCCAACTCGGGGGGGAGACCCAGTACTTC; cdr3_aa: CASSQLGGETQYF
j_call: TRBJ2-3; d_call: .; v_call: TRBV24-1; clone_size: .; cdr3_nt: TGTGCCACCAGTGAGTTACCAGATACGCAGTATTTT; cdr3_aa: CATSELPDTQYF
j_call: TRBJ1-3; d_call: .; v_call: TRBV5-4; clone_size: .; cdr3_nt: TGTGCCAGCAGCTTGGGGGGCGACGCTGGAAACACCATATATTTT; cdr3_aa: CASSLGGDAGNTIYF
j_call: TRBJ1-3; d_call: .; v_call: TRBV6-5; clone_size: .; cdr3_nt: TGTGCCAGCAGGACTACAACGTTAGGAAACACCATATATTTT; cdr3_aa: CASRTTTLGNTIYF
j_call: TRBJ1-2; d_call: .; v_call: TRBV5-5; clone_size: .; cdr3_nt: TGTGCCAGCAGCTTGGTGGGCTCGACTTATAGTGGCTACACCTTC; cdr3_aa: CASSLVGSTYSGYTF
j_call: TRBJ2-3; d_call: .; v_call: TRBV25-1; clone_size: .; cdr3_nt: TGTGCCAGCAGTGACTGGGTCAACACAGATACGCAGTATTTT; cdr3_aa: CASSDWVNTDTQYF
j_call: TRBJ1-1; d_call: .; v_call: TRBV18; clone_size: once; cdr3_nt: TGTGCCAGCTCACCAGATGGGATTTGGGGTACTGAAGCTTTCTTT; cdr3_aa: CASSPDGIWGTEAFF
j_call: TRBJ2-7; d_call: TRBD2; v_call: TRBV7-8; clone_size: .; cdr3_nt: TGTGCCAGCAGCCTCTCTAGCGGGCCGGGCCCATACGAGCAGTACTTC; cdr3_aa: CASSLSSGPGPYEQYF
j_call: TRBJ1-3; d_call: .; v_call: TRBV13; clone_size: .; cdr3_nt: TGTGCCAGCAGACCAAACATGCAGGGAAACACCATATATTTT; cdr3_aa: CASRPNMQGNTIYF
j_call: TRBJ1-6; d_call: TRBD1; v_call: TRBV5-6; clone_size: once; cdr3_nt: TGTGCCAGCAGCGTCTGGGACAGGGTCCGCGTTCCCCTCCACTTT; cdr3_aa: CASSVWDRVRVPLHF
j_call: TRBJ1-2; d_call: TRBD1; v_call: TRBV25-1; clone_size: .; cdr3_nt: TGTGCCAGCAGTGAGGGACAGGGACCATTTTATGGCTACACCTTC; cdr3_aa: CASSEGQGPFYGYTF
j_call: TRBJ1-5; d_call: .; v_call: TRBV7-9; clone_size: .; cdr3_nt: TGTGCCAGCAGCTTGGACAGCAGCAATCAGCCCCAGCATTTT; cdr3_aa: CASSLDSSNQPQHF
j_call: TRBJ2-2; d_call: .; v_call: TRBV6-9; clone_size: once; cdr3_nt: TGTGCCAGCAGTTGGTGGGGCTTTCAGGCCGGGGAGCTGTTTTTT; cdr3_aa: CASSWWGFQAGELFF
j_call: TRBJ1-5; d_call: TRBD1; v_call: TRBV27; clone_size: once; cdr3_nt: TGTGCCAGCAGTTTAGTCAGGGGGAATCAGCCCCAGCATTTT; cdr3_aa: CASSLVRGNQPQHF
j_call: TRBJ2-5; d_call: .; v_call: TRBV5-4; clone_size: once; cdr3_nt: TGTGCCAGCAGCTTGAAGGGGGGGCAAGAGACCCAGTACTTC; cdr3_aa: CASSLKGGQETQYF
j_call: TRBJ1-4; d_call: TRBD1; v_call: TRBV3-1/TRBV3-2; clone_size: .; cdr3_nt: TGTGCCAGCAGCAGCCGGGACAGGGAAACAAAACTGTTTTTT; cdr3_aa: CASSSRDRETKLFF
j_call: TRBJ1-2; d_call: .; v_call: TRBV9; clone_size: .; cdr3_nt: TGTGCCAGCAGCGTAGACGGTCCTAACTATGGCTACACCTTC; cdr3_aa: CASSVDGPNYGYTF
j_call: TRBJ1-6; d_call: .; v_call: TRBV5-4; clone_size: .; cdr3_nt: TGTGCCAGCAGCTTGGAAGGGGAAAATTCACCCCTCCACTTT; cdr3_aa: CASSLEGENSPLHF
j_call: TRBJ2-5; d_call: TRBD1; v_call: TRBV6-5; clone_size: .; cdr3_nt: TGTGCCAGCAGACCCGGGACAGGCTCCGAGACCCAGTACTTC; cdr3_aa: CASRPGTGSETQYF
j_call: TRBJ1-1; d_call: TRBD1; v_call: TRBV19; clone_size: .; cdr3_nt: TGTGCCAGCCGGGACAGGGGGCTCCTCGCTTTCTTT; cdr3_aa: CASRDRGLLAFF
j_call: TRBJ1-5; d_call: .; v_call: TRBV24-1; clone_size: .; cdr3_nt: TGTGCCACCAGTGAAGGACAGTCCTTTCCCAATCAGCCCCAGCATTTT; cdr3_aa: CATSEGQSFPNQPQHF
j_call: TRBJ2-5; d_call: .; v_call: TRBV2; clone_size: .; cdr3_nt: TGTGCCAGCAGCCCCCGGATCCGGACTAACCAAGAGACCCAGTACTTC; cdr3_aa: CASSPRIRTNQETQYF
j_call: TRBJ2-1; d_call: .; v_call: TRBV7-9; clone_size: .; cdr3_nt: TGTGCCAGCAGCTTAATACGCGGCGGGGGCAACAATGAGCAGTTCTTC; cdr3_aa: CASSLIRGGGNNEQFF